This T cell receptor beta chain was identified during a study of tumor and adjacent non-tumor tissue in lung cancer. CDR1 and CDR2 (germline): MGHRA, YSYEKL. The CDR3 sequence is 16 residues long. No cell sorting was done before RNA was extracted from the tissue. Study conclusions and caveats: Significantly higher TCR diversity was found in tumor than normal lung.

In the case of this clonotype: What it binds is unknown. One junction end does not reproduce the germline sequence, and a read error may be involved.

Three rounds of nested PCR, following a modified ARM-PCR protocol, produced the TCRbeta library. Each CDR3 protein gets one entry after TCRdb re-called the multiplex PCR reads with MiXCR. The sample consists of about 75,000 distinct CDR3 sequences, around four fifths of them appearing once. This sequence joins TRBV4-1 and TRBJ2-7; 7 bases are shared with TRBD1. The source material was lung tumor tissue. The sequence derives from a woman aged 45-65 years with non-small cell lung cancer. The CDR3 region is CDSSPFRDRGIYEQYF. In nucleotides, the CDR3 is TGCGACAGCAGCCCCTTCCGGGACAGAGGTATCTACGAGCAGTACTTC.